The 18 T cell receptor beta chains below were found in one sample sequenced in a study of T cell responses to AZD1222 COVID-19 vaccine. Generated by immunoSEQ multiplex PCR, the TCRdb table keeps only in-frame clones and is missing some. Seen here are fewer than 90,000 clones, 88% observed once, and the top ten hold about 7%. The specimen was peripheral blood, collected 28 days after the second AZD1222 dose. These TCRs come from an adult who received the AZD1222 COVID-19 vaccine.

This rearrangement joins TRBV18 to TRBJ1-1; D call uncertain. In germline, CDR1 is KGHSH, CDR2 LQKENI. With 2 bases removed from V and 0 bases from J, the gap between germline ends came to 13 bases. CDR3 length: 16 residues. In DNA, the CDR3 is TGTGCCAGCTCACCAGTGGGCACCAACGTGAACACTGAAGCTTTCTTT. It specifies CASSPVGTNVNTEAFF.

J is TRBJ2-5 and V is TRBV9, with 7 positions matching TRBD1. Germline V gives CDR1 SGDLS, CDR2 YYNGEE. V trimming: 3 bases; J trimming: 2 bases; junction bases outside the gene matches: 4. This CDR3 is built from 14 residues. The CDR3 coding sequence is TGTGCCAGCAGCGCCGGGACAGTTCAAGAGACCCAGTACTTC. Protein: CASSAGTVQETQYF.

The V and J genes are TRBV2 and TRBJ2-1, with 9 nucleotides matching TRBD2. J gave up 4 bases and V 6 bases, and 7 bases lay outside the gene matches. The CDR3 covers 15 residues. Germline loops: CDR1 SNHLY, CDR2 FYNNEI. The CDR3 spells CASRVSGRRYNEQFF. DNA of the CDR3: TGTGCCAGCAGGGTCAGCGGGAGGAGGTACAATGAGCAGTTCTTC.

The chain carries TRBV5-1 and TRBJ2-1; 14 nucleotides match TRBD2. This CDR3 contains 17 residues. J lost 10 bases, V lost 2 bases, and 11 bases had no gene match. From germline, CDR1 is SGHRS and CDR2 YFSETQ. CDR3 bases: TGCGCCAGCAGCTTAAAGACTAGCGGGAGGGCCGCAGGGGAGCAGTTCTTC. Protein sequence: CASSLKTSGRAAGEQFF. Full variable domain (outside the CDR3, taken from reference TRBV5-1 and TRBJ2-1): KAGVTQTPRYLIKTRGQQVTLSCSPISGHRSVSWYQQTPGQGLQFLFEYFSETQRNKGNFPGRFSGRQFSNSRSEMNVSTLELGDSALYLCASSLKTSGRAAGEQFFGPGTRLTVL.

The CDR3 nucleotides read TGTGCCTGGAGTTCACAGGGGGCGTGGGGCACTGAAGCTTTCTTT. As protein: CAWSSQGAWGTEAFF. This chain uses TRBV30 with TRBJ1-1; 9 bases are a match to TRBD1. Germline V gene sequence: CDR1 GTSNPN, CDR2 SVGIG (reference sequence). The trim removed 2 bases at V and 4 bases at J, leaving 8 bases unmatched. This CDR3 contains 15 residues.

The V call is TRBV2, the J call TRBJ2-1; D gene ambiguous. The CDR3 covers 13 residues. Trimming pared 11 bases from V and 2 bases from J, leaving 13 bases between. Germline V gene lookup returns CDR1 SNHLY and CDR2 FYNNEI. The CDR3 region has the DNA TGTGCCTACCACGGACCCCCCTACAATGAGCAGTTCTTC. It encodes CAYHGPPYNEQFF.

V gene TRBV27 combines with J gene TRBJ2-2; D unclear. Germline CDR1 is MNHEY and CDR2 is SMNVEV (reference sequence). The V end was cut by 5 bases, the J end by 0 bases, with 7 bases between. CDR3 size: 14 residues. The CDR3 loop reads CASSIAPNTGELFF. The CDR3 region has the DNA TGTGCCAGCAGTATCGCACCGAACACCGGGGAGCTGTTTTTT.

The J gene is TRBJ2-7, the V gene TRBV19, with a possible D match to TRBD1 (6 bases). Deletions cut 6 bases from V and 3 bases from J, with 18 bases between. The germline gives CDR1 LNHDA, CDR2 SQIVND (reference sequence). This CDR3 has 15 residues. The CDR3 region is CASSQSGTRHYEQYF. The CDR3 region has the DNA TGTGCCAGTAGCCAATCCGGGACACGCCACTACGAGCAGTACTTC.

The chain is built from TRBV2 and TRBJ2-1; 13 nucleotides line up with TRBD2. CDR1 is SNHLY and CDR2 is FYNNEI in the germline V gene. J gave up 8 bases and V 5 bases, and 6 bases lay outside the gene matches. The CDR3 consists of 15 residues. The CDR3 nucleotides are TGTGCCAGCAGTATAGGACTAGCGGGAGTGTATGAGCAGTTCTTC. It codes for CASSIGLAGVYEQFF.

The rearrangement links TRBV20-1 to TRBJ2-7, with D hard to call. CDR3 size: 11 residues. V was trimmed by 5 bases and J by 4 bases, leaving 9 bases between them. Germline loops: CDR1 DFQATT, CDR2 SNEGSKA (reference sequence). CDR3 in DNA: TGCAGTGCTGAGTCCGGGTACGAGCAGTACTTC. Protein: CSAESGYEQYF.

This chain joins TRBV30 and TRBJ2-1; D might be TRBD1 or TRBD2, each matching 6 bases. The CDR3 covers 14 residues. In germline, CDR1 is GTSNPN, CDR2 SVGIG (reference sequence). V lost 2 bases and J 7 bases, leaving 15 bases between the germline ends. CDR3: CAWSPGAGRNEQFF. As DNA, the CDR3 is TGTGCCTGGAGTCCGGGGGCAGGGAGGAATGAGCAGTTCTTC.

The gene calls are TRBV11-2 and TRBJ2-2, with D tentatively TRBD1 (6 bases). Trimming took 4 bases from V and 6 from J, leaving 12 bases between them. The germline gives CDR1 SGHAT, CDR2 FQNNGV. The CDR3 has 14 residues. In DNA, the CDR3 is TGTGCCAGCAGCTCCCAGGGGTCGCCCGGGGAGCTGTTTTTT. This translates into CASSSQGSPGELFF.

The rearrangement joins TRBV4-1 to TRBJ1-1, with 8 bases aligning to TRBD1. The CDR3 spans 19 residues. Germline V lookup: CDR1 MGHRA, CDR2 YSYEKL. J was trimmed by 4 bases and V by 1 base; bases with no gene match: 17. The DNA for the CDR3 is TGCGCCAGCAGCCAAGCCCTTACACACGTGCAGGGGGCAGGCACTGAAGCTTTCTTT. It yields the protein CASSQALTHVQGAGTEAFF.

This clone was seen a single time. The V call is TRBV21-1, the J call TRBJ1-5; the table's D call of TRBD1 was not tested on the DNA. TRBV21-1 is marked as a pseudogene. The CDR3 extends over 15 amino acids. CDR3 nucleotides: TGTGCCAGCAGCAAAGGGACAGGGGGCGGTCAGCCCCAGCATTTT. It specifies CASSKGTGGGQPQHF.

The chain employs TRBV28 and TRBJ1-6; 7 bases map to TRBD1. CDR3 length: 18 residues. J lost 0 bases, V lost 6 bases, and 11 bases had no gene match. Germline V gene sequence: CDR1 MDHEN, CDR2 SYDVKM. CDR3 loop: CASRLHRGGSSYNSPLHF. CDR3 sequence (DNA): TGTGCCAGCAGACTTCACAGGGGTGGGAGCTCCTATAATTCACCCCTCCACTTT.

The chain links TRBV7-9 to TRBJ2-7; weak D call: TRBD2 (5 bases). V was pared by 4 bases and J by 3 bases, with 13 bases between. CDR3 length: 14 residues. Germline CDR1 and CDR2: SEHNR and FQNEAQ (reference sequence). CDR3 nucleotide sequence: TGTGCCAGCAGCTCAGAGGGTTCTCTCTACGAGCAGTACTTC. Translation gives CASSSEGSLYEQYF.

The rearrangement uses TRBV7-8 and TRBJ1-5, with a tentative D call TRBD1 (5 bases). Trimming cost V 1 base and J 11 bases, with 15 bases left between them. CDR3 size: 14 residues. The germline CDR1 and CDR2 sequences are SGHVS and FQNEAQ. The CDR3 here is CASSLGFPQGTQHF. In nucleotides, the CDR3 is TGTGCCAGCAGCTTAGGTTTCCCCCAGGGTACCCAGCATTTT.

This clone turned up a few times. The genes are TRBV6-2 or TRBV6-3 and TRBJ2-7; D is possibly TRBD2 (6 bases). Looked up from germline, CDR1 is MNHEY and CDR2 is SVGEGT. V was shortened by 6 bases and J by 0 bases, with 12 bases between the two germline ends. CDR3 length equals 14 residues. The CDR3 is CASSLPSASYEQYF. DNA for the CDR3: TGTGCCAGCAGCCTACCTAGCGCCTCCTACGAGCAGTACTTC.